The 18 T cell receptor beta chains listed next were all sequenced from one sample in a study of response to subunit inactivated influenza vaccine. TCRdb analysed the RT-PCR reads with MiXCR anew, one entry per CDR3 protein. The sample holds over 300,000 distinct CDR3 sequences, 20% to 25% seen once. This specimen was PBMCs from blood, taken about 20 months after vaccination. The receptors were sampled from a man between 50 and 69 years old who received an inactivated influenza vaccine.

This sequence joins TRBV7-9 and TRBJ2-1; the D is unclear. CDR1 and CDR2 from the germline V gene are SEHNR and FQNEAQ (reference sequence). Trimming took off 0 bases at V and 8 bases at J, with 5 bases between the two ends. The CDR3 length is 12 residues. CDR3 protein: CASSLAIYEQFF. For the CDR3, the DNA is TGTGCCAGCAGCTTAGCTATTTATGAGCAGTTCTTC.

This clonotype came up many times. This chain connects TRBV7-8 to TRBJ1-5; no firm D call. The V gene lost 5 bases and the J gene lost 1 base, with 12 bases spanning the gap. Germline V lookup: CDR1 SGHVS, CDR2 FQNEAQ. The CDR3 is made up of 15 amino acids. CDR3 DNA: TGTGCCAGCAGCCTAAGACTGAGAAGCAATCAGCCCCAGCATTTT. Residues: CASSLRLRSNQPQHF.

This clonotype was counted many times. The chain joins TRBV27 to TRBJ1-1, with 8 bases that match TRBD1. Germline CDR1 and CDR2: MNHEY and SMNVEV (reference sequence). The CDR3 contains 14 residues. The V and J ends lost 4 bases and 5 bases, in that order; junction bases with no gene match: 6. CDR3 sequence reads: CASSSQGAGTEAFF. CDR3 nucleotides: TGTGCCAGCAGTTCTCAGGGGGCAGGGACTGAAGCTTTCTTT.

The gene calls are TRBV28 and TRBJ2-2; 10 positions agree with TRBD2. CDR3 size: 16 residues. Germline CDR1 is MDHEN and CDR2 is SYDVKM. Losses at the gene ends were 4 bases for V and 2 bases for J; bases not matched to a gene: 4. The CDR3 coding sequence is TGTGCCAGCAGTTCTAGCGGGAGAGGAAACACCGGGGAGCTGTTTTTT. It is translated as CASSSSGRGNTGELFF.

CDR3 nucleotide sequence: TGCAGTGCTACCGGGTCTAGCGGGTCCGGGGAGCTGTTTTTT. Its protein is CSATGSSGSGELFF. The genes are TRBV20-1 and TRBJ2-2; TRBD2 aligns across 8 bases. V trimming: 4 bases; J trimming: 6 bases; junction bases outside the gene matches: 7. This CDR3 spans 14 amino acids. From germline, CDR1 is DFQATT and CDR2 SNEGSKA (reference sequence).

The rearrangement joins TRBV20-1 to TRBJ2-5; D may be TRBD1 or TRBD2 (6 bases each). CDR1 is DFQATT and CDR2 is SNEGSKA in the germline V gene (reference sequence). Trimming stripped 3 bases from V and 5 bases from J, with 13 bases between. The CDR3 is made up of 13 amino acids. The CDR3 bases are TGCAGTGCTAGGTCCAGGGGAGGCGAGACCCAGTACTTC. Translating it yields CSARSRGGETQYF.

This clonotype was seen a handful of times. The J gene is TRBJ1-2, the V gene TRBV20-1; 8 bases map to TRBD1. Germline V lookup: CDR1 DFQATT, CDR2 SNEGSKA (reference sequence). The V gene end was trimmed by 6 bases and the J gene end by 4 bases; junction bases not matched to a gene: 10. The CDR3 is made up of 14 amino acids. The CDR3: CSALLRGRTYGYTF. DNA for the CDR3: TGCAGTGCACTCCTCAGGGGGCGCACCTATGGCTACACCTTC.

This clonotype came up a few times. DNA for the CDR3: TGCGCCAGCAGCCAACGGGCAGGAGCTGGGGAAAAACTGTTTTTT. It translates to CASSQRAGAGEKLFF. The rearrangement uses TRBV5-1 and TRBJ1-4; D unclear. Germline lookup yields CDR1 SGHRS and CDR2 YFSETQ. The CDR3 is 15 amino acids. The ends were cut back, 4 bases at V and 8 bases at J, with 18 bases in the middle. The full variable domain, its missing parts supplied by reference TRBV5-1 and TRBJ1-4, is KAGVTQTPRYLIKTRGQQVTLSCSPISGHRSVSWYQQTPGQGLQFLFEYFSETQRNKGNFPGRFSGRQFSNSRSEMNVSTLELGDSALYLCASSQRAGAGEKLFFGSGTQLSVL.

The table lists this clonotype with many counts. The chain links TRBV20-1 to TRBJ1-5, with D possibly being TRBD1 (6 bases). The CDR3 sequence is 15 residues long. CDR1 is DFQATT and CDR2 is SNEGSKA in the germline V gene (reference sequence). The V and J ends lost 1 base and 4 bases respectively, with 14 bases between them. CDR3 coding DNA: TGCAGTGCTAGAGCCACTTCGCAGGGGAATCAGCCCCAGCATTTT. It translates to CSARATSQGNQPQHF.

J is TRBJ1-2 and V is TRBV7-2; 10 bases are a match to TRBD1. The CDR3 totals 14 residues. The trim removed 3 bases at V and 8 bases at J, leaving 6 bases unmatched. Germline V gene lookup returns CDR1 SGHTA and CDR2 FQGNSA. CDR3 sequence (DNA): TGTGCCAGCAGCTTCACCGGGACAGGGGAGGGCTACACCTTC. Protein: CASSFTGTGEGYTF.

The chain is built from TRBV28 and TRBJ2-3; 8 nucleotides agree with TRBD2. In germline, CDR1 is MDHEN, CDR2 SYDVKM. The CDR3 sequence is 14 residues long. V trimming: 7 bases; J trimming: 0 bases; junction bases outside the gene matches: 3. The CDR3 DNA reads as TGTGCCAGCACCTTAGCGGGGAGCACAGATACGCAGTATTTT. Translating gives CASTLAGSTDTQYF.

The V gene is TRBV5-1, the J gene TRBJ1-3; no reliable D call. This CDR3 region has 15 residues. Germline V gene sequence: CDR1 SGHRS, CDR2 YFSETQ. With 4 bases removed from V and 4 bases from J, the gap between germline ends came to 15 bases. CDR3 DNA: TGCGCCAGCAGCCCGGGCTATGGTATCGGAAACACCATATATTTT. It is translated as CASSPGYGIGNTIYF.

This chain uses TRBV7-9 with TRBJ1-2, with 10 bases identical to TRBD1. The CDR3 sequence is 14 residues long. Germline V lookup: CDR1 SEHNR, CDR2 FQNEAQ (reference sequence). The V segment lost 5 bases and the J segment 6 bases; nucleotides outside the gene matches: 6. CDR3 in DNA: TGTGCCAGCAGCCTCGGACAGGGGGATCATGGCTACACCTTC. This codes for CASSLGQGDHGYTF.

The CDR3 coding sequence is TGTGCCATCAGTGAGTCGACCAACGGCTATGGCTACACCTTC. Translation gives CAISESTNGYGYTF. The rearrangement links TRBV10-3 to TRBJ1-2; no clear D gene. The CDR3 sequence is 14 residues long. Trimming pared 0 bases from V and 4 bases from J, leaving 9 bases between. The germline CDR1 and CDR2 sequences are ENHRY and SYGVKD.

V gene TRBV18 combines with J gene TRBJ2-2; no clear D. The CDR3 extends over 21 amino acids. Trimming removed 0 bases at V and 2 bases at J, with 25 bases between. CDR1 and CDR2 from the germline V gene are KGHSH and LQKENI. CDR3 bases: TGTGCCAGCTCACCACCGAGGATCGCGTGGCCCCCCCCGACAAACACCGGGGAGCTGTTTTTT. Translating gives CASSPPRIAWPPPTNTGELFF. The full variable domain, its missing parts supplied by reference TRBV18 and TRBJ2-2, is NAGVMQNPRHLVRRRGQEARLRCSPMKGHSHVYWYRQLPEEGLKFMVYLQKENIIDESGMPKERFSAEFPKEGPSILRIQQVVRGDSAAYFCASSPPRIAWPPPTNTGELFFGEGSRLTVL.

This clonotype was picked up a small number of times. The chain recombines TRBV7-8 with TRBJ1-5; 7 nucleotides match TRBD1. Germline CDR1 reads SGHVS; CDR2 reads FQNEAQ. The CDR3 extends over 18 amino acids. V lost 5 bases, J lost 2 bases, and 15 bases stayed unmatched. The CDR3 DNA is TGTGCCAGCAGCCCTCGATTTACACAGGGGCCGGGCAATCAGCCCCAGCATTTT. Residues: CASSPRFTQGPGNQPQHF.

The chain is built from TRBV27 and TRBJ2-2; tentatively, D is TRBD2 (6 bases). Looked up from germline, CDR1 is MNHEY and CDR2 is SMNVEV (reference sequence). The CDR3 spans 14 residues. V shed 7 bases and J shed 1 base, with 10 bases lying between them. CDR3 sequence (DNA): TGTGCCAGCATCGGACTAAAGAACACCGGGGAGCTGTTTTTT. Translating gives CASIGLKNTGELFF.

This clonotype was observed a few times. The CDR3 DNA is TGTGCCAGCAGCTTGGGATCGCAGCAGGGATACGAGCAGTACTTC. Translated: CASSLGSQQGYEQYF. The V gene is TRBV5-6, the J gene TRBJ2-7; possibly TRBD1 for D (5 bases). Trimming stripped 0 bases from V and 4 bases from J, with 14 bases between. This CDR3 has 15 residues. The germline gives CDR1 SGHDT, CDR2 YYEEEE.